The rows below give T cell receptor beta chains drawn from one sample of a study of cytomegalovirus exposure and HLA in healthy donors. Some clones are missing from TCRdb's copy, which holds only in-frame ones; the method was immunoSEQ multiplex PCR. The data contain 170,000 or so clones, 65% to 85% of them singletons. Sample: PBMCs. These receptors all stem from a woman between 45 and 60 years old in good health and CMV-seropositive. The CDR3 runs from the conserved cysteine through the conserved F or W. The order of the fields is D gene, V gene, J gene, clone size, CDR3 DNA, CDR3 protein. The D gene is left open where the match is weak. Size values are once, few and many counts, or a class for expanded clones, and some rows have none.

>NA|TRBV7-8|TRBJ2-3|NA
TGTGCCAGCAGCCAACAGGGTACAGATACGCAGTATTTT
CASSQQGTDTQYF
>TRBD1|TRBV19|TRBJ2-6|few
TGTGCCAGTGGGACAGGGATGCTTGCTGGGGCCAACGGCCTGACTTTC
CASGTGMLAGANGLTF
>TRBD1|TRBV19|TRBJ2-4|NA
TGTGCCAGTAGTATAGGGACAGGGCCGAACAGTCAGTACTTC
CASSIGTGPNSQYF
>TRBD1|TRBV19|TRBJ1-5|NA
TGTGCCAGTAGTGCCCGTCCGTCCCGGGACAGGAATCAGCCCCAGCATTTT
CASSARPSRDRNQPQHF
>NA|TRBV20-1|TRBJ2-1|NA
TGCAGTGCTGGGACTCCCAATGAGCAGTTCTTC
CSAGTPNEQFF
>NA|TRBV5-5|TRBJ1-4|few
TGTGCCAGCACATTACAGGGAAATGAAAAACTGTTTTTT
CASTLQGNEKLFF
>NA|TRBV11-2|TRBJ1-3|NA
TGTGCCAGCAGCTCCGGACAGCGGCTCAGAAACACCATATATTTT
CASSSGQRLRNTIYF
>TRBD1|TRBV6-6|TRBJ1-6|NA
TGTGCCAGCAGTTACCCTCCGAGGACAGGGGATTCACCCCTCCACTTT
CASSYPPRTGDSPLHF
>TRBD2|TRBV7-9|TRBJ2-1|few
TGTGCCAGCAGCTCGGGAGGGGGGAGAGATGAGCAGTTCTTC
CASSSGGGRDEQFF
>TRBD2|TRBV15|TRBJ2-7|NA
TGTGCCACCAGCAGAGATCCTAGCGGGATGTCCTACGAGCAGTACTTC
CATSRDPSGMSYEQYF
>NA|TRBV28|TRBJ1-1|NA
TGTGCCAGCAGTTTATTCGAGGCAGGGAAGGGTGAAGCTTTCTTT
CASSLFEAGKGEAFF
>TRBD2|TRBV6-1|TRBJ2-7|few
TGTGCCAGCAGGGGGCTAGCGGGAGGCCTCTACGAGCAGTACTTC
CASRGLAGGLYEQYF
>NA|TRBV6-5|TRBJ2-3|NA
TGTGCCAGCAGTGAGCTGTTAGCCCCAGATACGCAGTATTTT
CASSELLAPDTQYF
>TRBD1|TRBV6-5|TRBJ1-1|NA
TGTGCCAGCCACCGGGACAGCACTGAAGCTTTCTTT
CASHRDSTEAFF
>TRBD2|TRBV27|TRBJ2-1|once
TGTGCCAGCAGTGGAGGGCGGGGGGGCTACAATGAGCAGTTCTTC
CASSGGRGGYNEQFF
>TRBD2|TRBV9|TRBJ2-3|NA
TGTGCCAGCAGCGGAAATAGCGGGAGGGGGAGGACAGATACGCAGTATTTT
CASSGNSGRGRTDTQYF
>NA|TRBV10-1|TRBJ2-3|NA
TGCGCCAGCAGTGACTTGGAGCAGCGGTCGACAGATACGCAGTATTTT
CASSDLEQRSTDTQYF